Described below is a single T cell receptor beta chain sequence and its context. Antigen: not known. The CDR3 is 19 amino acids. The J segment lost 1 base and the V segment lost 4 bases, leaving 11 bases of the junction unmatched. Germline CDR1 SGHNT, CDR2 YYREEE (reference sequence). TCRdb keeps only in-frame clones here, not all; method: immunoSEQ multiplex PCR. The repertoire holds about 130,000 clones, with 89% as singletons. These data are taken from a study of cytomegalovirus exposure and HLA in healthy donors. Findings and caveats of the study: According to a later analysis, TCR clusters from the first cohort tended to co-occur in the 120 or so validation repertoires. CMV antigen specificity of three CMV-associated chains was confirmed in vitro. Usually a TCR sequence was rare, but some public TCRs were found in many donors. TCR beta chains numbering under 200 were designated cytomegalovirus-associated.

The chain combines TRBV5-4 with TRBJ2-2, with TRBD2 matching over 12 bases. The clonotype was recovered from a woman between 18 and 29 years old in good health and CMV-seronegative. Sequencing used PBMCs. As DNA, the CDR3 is TGTGCCAGCAGCCTCGGAATACTAGCGGGGGGCTGGAACACCGGGGAGCTGTTTTTT. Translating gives CASSLGILAGGWNTGELFF.